The entry below gives a single T cell receptor (beta chain) sequence along with its context. The read ends 3 residues early relative to the CDR3; the germline J gene fills the gap. The source of the sample is a study of T cells in women clearing cervical HPV infection. Sequenced by immunoSEQ multiplex PCR; TCRdb stores in-frame clones only, minus some. The sample table sets out 18,000 or so clones. This CDR3 is 14 amino acids long. Germline V gene sequence: CDR1 DFQATT, CDR2 SNEGSKA (reference sequence). Trimming removed 6 bases from V and 4 bases from J, with 16 bases in between. The clonotype was recovered from a woman between 18 and 70 years old with a cervical HPV16 infection that either progressed to CIN3+ or cleared (not recorded which). The genes are TRBV20-1 and TRBJ2-1, with a tentative D call TRBD2 (5 bases). The sequenced sample consisted of blood buffy coat. This chain's CDR3 is CSAEAGVGYNEQFF. The CDR3 DNA, read in part, is TGCAGTGCAGAAGCCGGGGTAGGATACAATGAG.